This T cell receptor beta chain stems from a study of vaccination effects on CD4 cells after COVID-19. Looking at the study overall: Participants were given two doses of BNT162b2 or mRNA-1273 vaccine. Every well got some 1.8 million PBMC, which were grown with around 10 IU/ml IL-2 and around 10 ug/ml peptides.

Note on this clone: Its antigen remains unknown.

The authors isolated CD4+ T cells after about 10 days of culture. Neither prior SARS-CoV-2 infection nor positive nucleocapsid antibodies were present in the vaccine recipients. A half-medium replacement with IL-2 medium was carried out on days 3 and 7. The repertoire was sequenced with immunoSEQ multiplex PCR; TCRdb's copy has only in-frame clones and lacks some. The sample comprises under 40,000 clones, approximately 71% of which are singletons, and 4% to 5% rests with the top ten. The CDR3 contains 13 residues. The V gene lost 4 bases and the J gene lost 3 bases, with 9 bases spanning the gap. CDR1 is KGHSH and CDR2 is LQKENI in the germline V gene.

The chain couples TRBV18 to TRBJ1-1; D gene uncertain. This sequence was found in a human donor who received a COVID-19 vaccine. The sample consisted of CD4+ T cells from PBMCs cultured without peptide, taken before COVID-19 vaccination. The CDR3 sequence: CASSLGRDTEAFF. The CDR3 DNA reads TGTGCCAGCTCACTTGGAAGGGACACTGAAGCTTTCTTT.